This T cell receptor beta chain originates from a study of blood T cell repertoires in COVID-19. Across the study: Material from acute and convalescent COVID-19 was sourced from the United States, Italy and Spain.

Assignment of participants to cohorts was predicated upon participant-reported clinical history. Donors of Cohort 3 who recovered were those that had two negative PCRs, clearance, or symptom resolution. Per the authors' pipeline: Using reference gene primer amplification, nucleated cell counts were estimated. This table comes from immunoSEQ multiplex PCR, and its TCRdb copy is limited to in-frame clones, with some not included. The V and J calls and clone size were taken over from that table, and D and trimming were inferred from the DNA. This sample yields about 250,000 clones, of which 85% to 90% are seen a single time; 1.5% to 2% belongs to the top ten. The CDR3 extends over 13 amino acids. With V trimmed by 1 base and J by 6 bases, 2 bases remained unmatched. Germline assignment: CDR1 KGHSH and CDR2 LQKENI.

The sequenced material came from PBMCs or T cells enriched from blood (not recorded which). The rearrangement uses TRBV18 and TRBJ1-2; 7 bases agree with TRBD1. This TCR derives from a man aged 40-50 years who had recovered from COVID-19. The DNA of the CDR3 is TGTGCCAGCTCACCACGACAGGGTGATGGCTACACCTTC. This codes for CASSPRQGDGYTF.